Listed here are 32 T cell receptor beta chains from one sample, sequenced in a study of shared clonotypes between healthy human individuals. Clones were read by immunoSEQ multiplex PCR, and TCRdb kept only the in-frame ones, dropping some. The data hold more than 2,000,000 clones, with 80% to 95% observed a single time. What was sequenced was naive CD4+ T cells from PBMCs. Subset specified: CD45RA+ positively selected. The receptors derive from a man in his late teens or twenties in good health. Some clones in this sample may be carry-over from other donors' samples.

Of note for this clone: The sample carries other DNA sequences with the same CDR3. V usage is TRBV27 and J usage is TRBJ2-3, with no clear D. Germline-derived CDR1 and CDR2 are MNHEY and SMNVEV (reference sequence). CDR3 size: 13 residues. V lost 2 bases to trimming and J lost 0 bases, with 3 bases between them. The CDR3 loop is CASSLGSTDTQYF. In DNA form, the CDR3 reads TGTGCCAGCAGTTTAGGCAGCACAGATACGCAGTATTTT.

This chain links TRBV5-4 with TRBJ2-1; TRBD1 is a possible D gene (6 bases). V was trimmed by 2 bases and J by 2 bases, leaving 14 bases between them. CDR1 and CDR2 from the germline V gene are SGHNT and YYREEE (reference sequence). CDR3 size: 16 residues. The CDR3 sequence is CASSLTGTLAYNEQFF. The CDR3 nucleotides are TGTGCCAGCAGCTTAACCGGGACACTGGCCTACAATGAGCAGTTCTTC.

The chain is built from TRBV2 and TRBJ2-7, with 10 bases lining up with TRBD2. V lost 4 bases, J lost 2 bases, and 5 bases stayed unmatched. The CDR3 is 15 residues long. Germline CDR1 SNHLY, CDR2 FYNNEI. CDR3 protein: CASSGSSGGTYEQYF. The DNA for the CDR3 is TGTGCCAGCAGTGGGAGTAGCGGGGGGACCTACGAGCAGTACTTC.

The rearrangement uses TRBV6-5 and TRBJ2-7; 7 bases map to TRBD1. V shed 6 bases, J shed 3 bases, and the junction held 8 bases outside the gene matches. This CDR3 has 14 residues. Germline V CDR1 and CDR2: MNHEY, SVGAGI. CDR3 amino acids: CASRMSGGSYEQYF. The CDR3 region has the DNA TGTGCCAGCAGGATGTCAGGGGGAAGCTACGAGCAGTACTTC.

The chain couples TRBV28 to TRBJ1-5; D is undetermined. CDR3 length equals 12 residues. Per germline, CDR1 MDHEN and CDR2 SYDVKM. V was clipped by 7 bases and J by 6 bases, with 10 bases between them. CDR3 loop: CASKNPVQPQHF. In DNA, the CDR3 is TGTGCCAGCAAGAACCCGGTTCAGCCCCAGCATTTT.

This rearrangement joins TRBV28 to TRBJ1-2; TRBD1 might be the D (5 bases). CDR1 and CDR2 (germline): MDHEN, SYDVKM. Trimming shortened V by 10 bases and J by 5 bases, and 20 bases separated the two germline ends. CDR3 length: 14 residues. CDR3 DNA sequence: TGTGCCACTGTGAGAGGCCCAGGGCCTTATGGCTACACCTTC. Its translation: CATVRGPGPYGYTF.

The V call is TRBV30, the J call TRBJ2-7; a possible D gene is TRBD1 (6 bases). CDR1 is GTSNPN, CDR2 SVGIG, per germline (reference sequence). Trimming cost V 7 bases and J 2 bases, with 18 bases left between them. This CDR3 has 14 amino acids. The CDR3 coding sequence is TGTGCCTTGGAGAGACAGGACCATGCCTACGAGCAGTACTTC. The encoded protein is CALERQDHAYEQYF.

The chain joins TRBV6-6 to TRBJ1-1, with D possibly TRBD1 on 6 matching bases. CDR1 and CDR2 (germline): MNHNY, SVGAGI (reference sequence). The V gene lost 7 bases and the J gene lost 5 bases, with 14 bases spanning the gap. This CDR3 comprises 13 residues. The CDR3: CASTAQGVTEAFF. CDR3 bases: TGTGCCAGCACGGCACAGGGAGTAACTGAAGCTTTCTTT.

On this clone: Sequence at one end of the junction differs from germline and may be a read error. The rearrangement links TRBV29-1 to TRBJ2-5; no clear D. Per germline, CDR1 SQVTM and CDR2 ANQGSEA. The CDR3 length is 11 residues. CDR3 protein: CSVGSLQTQYF. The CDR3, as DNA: TGCAGCGTGGGGTCACTCCAGACACAGTACTTC.

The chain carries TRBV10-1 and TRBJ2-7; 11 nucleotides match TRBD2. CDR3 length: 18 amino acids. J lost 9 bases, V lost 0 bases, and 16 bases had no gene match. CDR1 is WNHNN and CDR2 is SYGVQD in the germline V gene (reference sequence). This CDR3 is CASSESIWLAGGRNGQYF. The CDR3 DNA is TGCGCCAGCAGTGAGTCGATTTGGCTAGCGGGAGGAAGAAACGGGCAGTACTTC.

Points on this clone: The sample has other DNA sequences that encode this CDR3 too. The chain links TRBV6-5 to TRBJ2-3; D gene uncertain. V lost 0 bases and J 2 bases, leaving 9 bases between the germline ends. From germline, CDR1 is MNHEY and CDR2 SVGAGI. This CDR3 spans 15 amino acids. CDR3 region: CASSYSNRYTDTQYF. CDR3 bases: TGTGCCAGCAGTTACTCGAACCGGTACACAGATACGCAGTATTTT.

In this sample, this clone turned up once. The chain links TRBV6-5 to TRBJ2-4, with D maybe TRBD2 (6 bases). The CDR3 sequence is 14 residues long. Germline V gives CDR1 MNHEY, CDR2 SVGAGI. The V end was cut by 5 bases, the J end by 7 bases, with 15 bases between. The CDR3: CASSPAGAGNIQYF. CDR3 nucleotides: TGTGCCAGCAGTCCGGCTGGTGCGGGGAACATTCAGTACTTC.

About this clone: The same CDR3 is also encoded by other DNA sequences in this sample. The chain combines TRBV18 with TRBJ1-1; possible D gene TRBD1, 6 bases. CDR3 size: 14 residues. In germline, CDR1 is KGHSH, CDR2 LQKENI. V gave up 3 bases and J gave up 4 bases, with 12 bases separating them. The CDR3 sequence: CASSPNTGRTEAFF. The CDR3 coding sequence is TGTGCCAGCTCACCGAACACAGGGCGCACTGAAGCTTTCTTT.

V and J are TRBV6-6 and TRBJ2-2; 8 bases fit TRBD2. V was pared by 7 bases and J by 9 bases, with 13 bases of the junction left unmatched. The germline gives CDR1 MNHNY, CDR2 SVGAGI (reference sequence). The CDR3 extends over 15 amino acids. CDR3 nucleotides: TGTGCCAGCACCTCGGGCAGCGGGAGAGTGCGGGAGCTGTTTTTT. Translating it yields CASTSGSGRVRELFF.

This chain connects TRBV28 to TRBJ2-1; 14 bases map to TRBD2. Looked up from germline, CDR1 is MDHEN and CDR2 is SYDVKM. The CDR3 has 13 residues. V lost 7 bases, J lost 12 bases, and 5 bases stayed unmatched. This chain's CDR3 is CASTSGLAGGQFF. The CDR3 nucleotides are TGTGCCAGCACTTCCGGACTAGCGGGAGGGCAGTTCTTC.

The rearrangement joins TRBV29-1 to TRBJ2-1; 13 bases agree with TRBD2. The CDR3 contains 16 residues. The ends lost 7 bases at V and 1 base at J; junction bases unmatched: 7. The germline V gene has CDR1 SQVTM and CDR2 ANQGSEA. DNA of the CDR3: TGCAGCGGGGTCGGACTAGCGGGAGTGTCCTACAATGAGCAGTTCTTC. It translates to CSGVGLAGVSYNEQFF.

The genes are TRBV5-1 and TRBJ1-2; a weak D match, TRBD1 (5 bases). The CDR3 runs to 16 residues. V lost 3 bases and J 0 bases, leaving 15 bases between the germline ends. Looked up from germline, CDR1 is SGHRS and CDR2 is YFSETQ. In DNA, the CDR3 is TGCGCCAGCAGCTCAACCGACAGCCCTCCTAACTATGGCTACACCTTC. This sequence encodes CASSSTDSPPNYGYTF.

CDR3 sequence reads: CASSFVIQGLLIPYEQYF. CDR3 nucleotide sequence: TGTGCCAGCAGCTTTGTGATACAAGGACTACTCATTCCCTACGAGCAGTACTTC. The chain has TRBV7-8 and TRBJ2-7, with a tentative D call TRBD2 (6 bases). The CDR3 totals 18 residues. V lost 3 bases, J lost 2 bases, and 23 bases lay in between. Germline-derived CDR1 and CDR2 are SGHVS and FQNEAQ.

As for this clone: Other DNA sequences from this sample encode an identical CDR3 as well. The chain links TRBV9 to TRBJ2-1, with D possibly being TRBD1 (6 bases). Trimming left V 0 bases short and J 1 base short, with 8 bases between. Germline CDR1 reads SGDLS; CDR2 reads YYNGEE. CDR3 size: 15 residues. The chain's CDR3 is CASSVEGGSYNEQFF. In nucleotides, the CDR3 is TGTGCCAGCAGCGTAGAAGGGGGTTCCTACAATGAGCAGTTCTTC.

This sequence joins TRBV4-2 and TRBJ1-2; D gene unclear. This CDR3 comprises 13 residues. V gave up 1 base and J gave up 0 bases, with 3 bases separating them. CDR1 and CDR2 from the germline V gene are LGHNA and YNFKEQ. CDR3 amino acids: CASSQVANYGYTF. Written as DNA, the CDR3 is TGTGCCAGCAGCCAAGTGGCTAACTATGGCTACACCTTC.

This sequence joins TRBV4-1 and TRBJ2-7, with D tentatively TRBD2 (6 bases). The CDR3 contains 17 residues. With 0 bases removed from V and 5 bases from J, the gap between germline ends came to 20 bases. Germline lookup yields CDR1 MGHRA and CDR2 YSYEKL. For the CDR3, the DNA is TGCGCCAGCAGCCAAGATTCGCGGGAAGGTTTTTTCGACGAGCAGTACTTC. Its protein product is CASSQDSREGFFDEQYF.

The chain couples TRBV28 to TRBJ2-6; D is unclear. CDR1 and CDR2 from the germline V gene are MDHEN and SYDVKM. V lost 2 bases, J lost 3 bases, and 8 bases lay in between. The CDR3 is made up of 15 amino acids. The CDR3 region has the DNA TGTGCCAGCAGTTTACAGGCCTATGGGGCCAACGTCCTGACTTTC. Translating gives CASSLQAYGANVLTF.

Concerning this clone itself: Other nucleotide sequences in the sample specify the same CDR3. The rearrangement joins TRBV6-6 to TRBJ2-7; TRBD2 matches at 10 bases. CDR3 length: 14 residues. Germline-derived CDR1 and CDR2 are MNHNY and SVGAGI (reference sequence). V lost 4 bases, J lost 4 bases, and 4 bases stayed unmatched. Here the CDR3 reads CASSLPSGSYEQYF. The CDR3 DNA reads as TGTGCCAGCAGTTTACCTAGCGGGAGTTACGAGCAGTACTTC.

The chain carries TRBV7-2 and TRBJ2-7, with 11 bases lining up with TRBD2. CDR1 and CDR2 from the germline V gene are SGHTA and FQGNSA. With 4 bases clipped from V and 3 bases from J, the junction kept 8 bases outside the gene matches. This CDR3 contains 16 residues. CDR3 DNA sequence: TGTGCCAGCAGCTCCCAACCTACTAGCGGGAGCTACGAGCAGTACTTC. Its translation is CASSSQPTSGSYEQYF. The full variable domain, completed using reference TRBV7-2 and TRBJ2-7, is GAGVSQSPSNKVTEKGKDVELRCDPISGHTALYWYRQSLGQGLEFLIYFQGNSAPDKSGLPSDRFSAERTGGSVSTLTIQRTQQEDSAVYLCASSSQPTSGSYEQYFGPGTRLTVT.

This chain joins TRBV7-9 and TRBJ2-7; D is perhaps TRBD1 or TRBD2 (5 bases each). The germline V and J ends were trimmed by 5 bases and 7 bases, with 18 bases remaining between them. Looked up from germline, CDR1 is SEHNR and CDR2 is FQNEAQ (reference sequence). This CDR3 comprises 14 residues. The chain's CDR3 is CASSTTGGSGEQYF. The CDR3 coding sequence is TGTGCCAGCAGCACCACAGGTGGTTCGGGAGAGCAGTACTTC. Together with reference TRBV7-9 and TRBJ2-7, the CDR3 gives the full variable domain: DTGVSQNPRHKITKRGQNVTFRCDPISEHNRLYWYRQTLGQGPEFLTYFQNEAQLEKSRLLSDRFSAERPKGSFSTLEIQRTEQGDSAMYLCASSTTGGSGEQYFGPGTRLTVT.

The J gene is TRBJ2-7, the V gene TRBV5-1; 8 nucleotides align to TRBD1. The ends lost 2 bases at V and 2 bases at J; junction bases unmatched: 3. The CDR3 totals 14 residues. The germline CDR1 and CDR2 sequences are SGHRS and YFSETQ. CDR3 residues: CASSFSTGAYEQYF. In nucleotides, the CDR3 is TGCGCCAGCAGCTTTTCGACAGGGGCCTACGAGCAGTACTTC.

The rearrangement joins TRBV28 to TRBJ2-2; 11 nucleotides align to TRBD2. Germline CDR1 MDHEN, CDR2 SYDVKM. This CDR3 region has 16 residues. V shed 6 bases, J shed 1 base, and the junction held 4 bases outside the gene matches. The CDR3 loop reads CASRIGLAGNTGELFF. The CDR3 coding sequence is TGTGCCAGCAGAATCGGACTAGCGGGGAACACCGGGGAGCTGTTTTTT.

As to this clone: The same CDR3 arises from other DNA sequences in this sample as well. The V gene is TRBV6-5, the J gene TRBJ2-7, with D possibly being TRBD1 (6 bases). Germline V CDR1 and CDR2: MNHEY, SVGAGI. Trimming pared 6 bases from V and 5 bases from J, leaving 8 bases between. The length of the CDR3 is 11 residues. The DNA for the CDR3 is TGTGCCAGCAGAAGGGGGAACGAGCAGTACTTC. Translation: CASRRGNEQYF.

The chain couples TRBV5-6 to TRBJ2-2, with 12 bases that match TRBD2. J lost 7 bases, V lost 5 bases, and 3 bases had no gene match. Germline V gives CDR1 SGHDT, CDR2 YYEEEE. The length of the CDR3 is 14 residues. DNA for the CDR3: TGTGCCAGCAGGACTAGCGGGAGAATCGGGGAGCTGTTTTTT. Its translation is CASRTSGRIGELFF.

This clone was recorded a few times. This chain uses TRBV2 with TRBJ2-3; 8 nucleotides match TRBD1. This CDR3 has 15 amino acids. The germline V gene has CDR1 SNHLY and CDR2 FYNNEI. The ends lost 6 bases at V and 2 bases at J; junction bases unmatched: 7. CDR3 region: CASRDRELVTDTQYF. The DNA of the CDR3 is TGTGCCAGCAGGGACAGGGAGCTTGTCACAGATACGCAGTATTTT.

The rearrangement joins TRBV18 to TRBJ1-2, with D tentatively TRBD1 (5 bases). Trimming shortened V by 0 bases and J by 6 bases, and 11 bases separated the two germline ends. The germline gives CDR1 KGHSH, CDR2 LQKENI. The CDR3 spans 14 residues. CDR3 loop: CASSPPGSGHGYTF. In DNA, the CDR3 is TGTGCCAGCTCACCACCAGGGTCGGGGCATGGCTACACCTTC.

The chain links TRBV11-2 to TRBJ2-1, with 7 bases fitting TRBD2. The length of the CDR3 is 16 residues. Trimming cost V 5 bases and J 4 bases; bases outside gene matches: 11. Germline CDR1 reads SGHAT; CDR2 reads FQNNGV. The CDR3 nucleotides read TGTGCCAGCAGCCCTATACCGGGACTACCTTACAATGAGCAGTTCTTC. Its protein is CASSPIPGLPYNEQFF. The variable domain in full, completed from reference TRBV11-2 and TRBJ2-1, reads EAGVAQSPRYKIIEKRQSVAFWCNPISGHATLYWYQQILGQGPKLLIQFQNNGVVDDSQLPKDRFSAERLKGVDSTLKIQPAKLEDSAVYLCASSPIPGLPYNEQFFGPGTRLTVL.